Presented here are 3 T cell receptor beta chains from one specimen sequenced in a study of blood T cell repertoires in COVID-19. Here immunoSEQ multiplex PCR was the method, and the copy in TCRdb shows in-frame clones only, minus some. The sample shows roughly 30,000 clones, roughly 80% of them seen only once. The specimen sequenced was peripheral blood. The receptors were sampled from a woman aged 60-75 years with acute or convalescent COVID-19.

The V call is TRBV6-6, the J call TRBJ1-1; 8 positions match TRBD1. The CDR3 has 14 residues. Germline lookup yields CDR1 MNHNY and CDR2 SVGAGI (reference sequence). V shed 2 bases, J shed 7 bases, and the junction held 6 bases outside the gene matches. In DNA form, the CDR3 reads TGTGCCAGCAGTTACCTTATAACAGGGGGTGAAGCTTTCTTT. Protein product: CASSYLITGGEAFF.

The rearrangement uses TRBV6-5 and TRBJ1-1; D is possibly TRBD1 (6 bases). Germline CDR1 is MNHEY and CDR2 is SVGAGI. Trimming shortened V by 7 bases and J by 5 bases, and 17 bases separated the two germline ends. The CDR3 consists of 14 residues. CDR3: CASTEGVRGTEAFF. The CDR3 DNA reads TGTGCCAGCACCGAGGGGGTGAGGGGGACTGAAGCTTTCTTT.

The V gene is TRBV6-5, the J gene TRBJ2-7; D possibly corresponds to TRBD2 (6 bases). Germline loops: CDR1 MNHEY, CDR2 SVGAGI. Trimming took off 5 bases at V and 6 bases at J, with 17 bases between the two ends. The CDR3 consists of 14 residues. The CDR3 sequence is CASSRDSTLPEQYF. The CDR3 DNA sequence: TGTGCCAGCAGTAGGGACTCCACCCTACCCGAGCAGTACTTC.